This is a list of T cell receptor beta chains from one sample in a study of T-cell reconstitution after alpha-beta-depleted transplantation in children. One entry per CDR3 protein results from TCRdb running MiXCR on the PCR reads. The sample lists hundreds of thousands of distinct CDR3 sequences; approximately 13% were seen once. The sample here was PBMCs, mostly from graft donor cells, taken 360 days after TCRalphabeta/CD19-depleted stem cell transplant. Receptors were obtained from a male patient aged 10 to 17 who had a stem cell transplant for acute myeloid leukemia, so the T cells may come from the graft donor. Each CDR3 is given with its conserved first and last residue. A D gene is named only where the DNA matches it firmly. Not every row has a clone size; where given, it reads once, few, many or a size class.

d_gene | j_gene | len | v_gene | abundance | CDR3nt | CDR3aa
. | TRBJ2-7 | 13 | TRBV12-5 | few | TGTGCTAGTGGTTTGTCCCTCATCTACGAGCAGTACTTC | CASGLSLIYEQYF
. | TRBJ2-7 | 12 | TRBV20-1 | few | TGCAGTGCTTCCTTGGGGTTCTACGAGCAGTACTTC | CSASLGFYEQYF
. | TRBJ2-3 | 13 | TRBV14 | . | TGTGTCAGCAGCCAAGTACTCCTGGATACGCAGTATTTT | CVSSQVLLDTQYF
TRBD2 | TRBJ2-2 | 21 | TRBV7-2 | many | TGTGCCAGCAGCTTCCCTATGATCGGGACTAGCGGGAGAGGTAGCACCGGGGAGCTGTTTTTT | CASSFPMIGTSGRGSTGELFF
TRBD1 | TRBJ2-3 | 21 | TRBV10-3 | few | TGTGCCATCAGTGAGTCGACGGACAGGGCTATCTCCGCGGGGCGCACAGATACGCAGTATTTT | CAISESTDRAISAGRTDTQYF
. | TRBJ1-1 | 13 | TRBV28 | few | TGTGCCAGCAGTTTAGCCGGGAGGGGTGAAGCTTTCTTT | CASSLAGRGEAFF
. | TRBJ1-2 | 13 | TRBV28 | . | TGTGCCAGCAGTCTCCGCTCCCCCTATGGCTACACCTTC | CASSLRSPYGYTF
. | TRBJ2-3 | 13 | TRBV29-1 | few | TGCAGCGTTGCCAGGGGGCGGGGGACAGGCGAATATTTT | CSVARGRGTGEYF
. | TRBJ2-7 | 16 | TRBV5-1 | few | TGCGCCAGCAGCTTGGTGTTCGGAGGCTTCTCCTACGAGCAGTACTTC | CASSLVFGGFSYEQYF
. | TRBJ1-5 | 15 | TRBV28 | many | TGTGCCGCCTCTGGGGCAGGGATGAGGGATCAGCCCCAGCATTTT | CAASGAGMRDQPQHF
TRBD2 | TRBJ2-7 | 16 | TRBV18 | few | TGTGCCAGCTCACCACTCCTTGTCGGGCGGGAGTACGAGCAGTACTTC | CASSPLLVGREYEQYF
TRBD1 | TRBJ1-5 | 16 | TRBV6-1 | . | TGTGCCAGCAGTGGGACAGGGGGAGTGAGGAATCAGCCCCAGCATTTT | CASSGTGGVRNQPQHF
. | TRBJ2-5 | 12 | TRBV29-1 | many | TGCAGCGTTGTCTCTCCGGGAGAGACCCAGTACTTC | CSVVSPGETQYF
TRBD2 | TRBJ2-7 | 15 | TRBV20-1 | . | TGCAGTGCTACAATAGGGACTAGCGACCTCTACGAGCAGTACTTC | CSATIGTSDLYEQYF
. | TRBJ2-1 | 10 | TRBV20-1 | few | TGCAGTGCTAGTCGTATAGAGCAGTTCTTC | CSASRIEQFF
. | TRBJ2-7 | 13 | TRBV12-3/TRBV12-4 | many | TGTGCCAGCAGCCCCGACTACTCCTACGAGCAGTACTTC | CASSPDYSYEQYF
. | TRBJ2-2 | 17 | TRBV12-3/TRBV12-4 | once | TGTGCCAGCAGTTTTTTCAGTGGAGGCGCGAACACCGGGGAGCTGTTTTTT | CASSFFSGGANTGELFF
. | TRBJ2-7 | 13 | TRBV20-1 | few | TGCAGTTTAACGGCCCCCAGCTCCTACGAGCAGTACTTC | CSLTAPSSYEQYF
. | TRBJ2-7 | 12 | TRBV21-1 | . | TGTGCCAGCAGCCCAAAACTCTACGAGCAGTACTTC | CASSPKLYEQYF
. | TRBJ1-5 | 14 | TRBV20-1 | few | TGCAGTGCTAGACGAGGGGCGGGCAATCAGCCCCAGCATTTT | CSARRGAGNQPQHF
. | TRBJ2-1 | 16 | TRBV9 | . | TGTGCCAGCAGCGTAGAGCCAGGACCCCGCCCGAATGAGGAGTTCTTC | CASSVEPGPRPNEEFF
. | TRBJ2-7 | 17 | TRBV5-1 | . | TGCGCCAGCAGCATAGGACAGTTACCCCCTACAACCTACGAGCAGTACTTC | CASSIGQLPPTTYEQYF
TRBD1 | TRBJ1-1 | 18 | TRBV11-2 | few | TGTGCCAGCAGCCCCTGGGACAGGGCCACCGTTCCGAACACTGAAGCTTTCTTT | CASSPWDRATVPNTEAFF
. | TRBJ2-1 | 16 | TRBV10-3 | many | TGTGCCATCAGTGTTTTGCAGGCCAGCTCCTACAATGAGCAGTTCTTC | CAISVLQASSYNEQFF
TRBD2 | TRBJ2-3 | 19 | TRBV4-3 | . | TGCGCCAGCAGCCAACTTGACAACAAGTTAGCGGGAGTGACAGATACGCAGTATTTT | CASSQLDNKLAGVTDTQYF
. | TRBJ2-2 | 16 | TRBV20-1 | . | TGCAGTGCTAGAGGGGTTTGGGACGCAGACACCGGGGAGCTGTTTTTT | CSARGVWDADTGELFF
. | TRBJ2-3 | 12 | TRBV29-1 | many | TGCAGCGTGGCTGAGGTGGGAGATACGCAGTATTTT | CSVAEVGDTQYF
. | TRBJ1-1 | 13 | TRBV7-9 | few | TGTGCCAGCATCTTTCCAGGGAGTGCTGAAGCTTTCTTT | CASIFPGSAEAFF
TRBD2 | TRBJ2-7 | 14 | TRBV7-2 | . | TGTGCCAGCAGCTTAGAACTAGCGGGGGAAGAGCAGTACTTC | CASSLELAGEEQYF
TRBD2 | TRBJ2-7 | 15 | TRBV10-3 | . | TGTGCCATCAGTGAGGGGCAGCTCCCGGGGGGCGAGCAGTACTTC | CAISEGQLPGGEQYF
. | TRBJ2-3 | 14 | TRBV12-3/TRBV12-4 | few | TGTGCCAGCAGTTGGGTCAGTTTCGCGGATACGCAGTATTTT | CASSWVSFADTQYF